The clone carrying this T cell receptor beta chain was recorded once. Its antigen is unknown. Through a sample-barcoded 5' primer and a J-beta primer mix, a second PCR was run for roughly 6 to 12 cycles. Each sample yielded at least 2.5 million CDR3-containing paired-end reads. TCRdb re-called the 5' RACE reads with MiXCR, one entry per CDR3 protein. The table lists around 1,800,000 distinct CDR3 sequences, approximately 40% of them singletons. Healthy Caucasian individuals from Russia aged about 6 to 90 served as donors. The CDR3 covers 12 residues. The V segment lost 1 base and the J segment 15 bases; nucleotides outside the gene matches: 6. The sample belongs to a study of blood T cells in healthy people across ages. The study's findings and limits: Age showed a roughly linear inverse relationship with TCR beta diversity per million T cells.

This clonotype was obtained from a human donor in good health. The sequenced sample was blood. The chain recombines TRBV12-3 or TRBV12-4 with TRBJ2-1; 7 positions match TRBD2. The CDR3 sequence: CASSLGGGSTFF. The CDR3 DNA reads as TGTGCCAGCAGTTTAGGGGGCGGGAGCACGTTCTTC.